A single sample is the source of the 30 T cell receptor beta chains below, sequenced in a study of blood T cell repertoires in COVID-19. TCRdb's copy holds only in-frame clones and misses some; the assay was immunoSEQ multiplex PCR. There are just over 250,000 clones in the sample; about 87% occur only once, and about 2.1% lies in the top ten. Sequencing input: peripheral blood. The receptors here all came from a woman in her fifties or sixties with acute or convalescent COVID-19.

The genes are TRBV9 and TRBJ2-2, with 7 bases fitting TRBD1. Trimming removed 4 bases from V and 6 bases from J; junction bases left unmatched: 12. This CDR3 has 16 amino acids. Per germline, CDR1 SGDLS and CDR2 YYNGEE. CDR3 loop: CASSPQGEMMAGELFF. For the CDR3, the DNA is TGTGCCAGCAGCCCCCAGGGGGAGATGATGGCCGGGGAGCTGTTTTTT.

The chain carries TRBV6-2 or TRBV6-3 and TRBJ2-7; weak D call: TRBD2 (6 bases). V lost 4 bases, J lost 5 bases, and 12 bases lay in between. CDR1 is MNHEY and CDR2 is SVGEGT in the germline V gene. This CDR3 is 13 amino acids long. CDR3 residues: CASSFWLANEQYF. DNA for the CDR3: TGTGCCAGCAGTTTTTGGCTAGCGAACGAGCAGTACTTC.

In its sample, this clone was seen a few times. This sequence joins TRBV2 and TRBJ1-5, with 9 bases fitting TRBD1. Germline-derived CDR1 and CDR2 are SNHLY and FYNNEI. Trimming removed 0 bases from V and 1 base from J; junction bases left unmatched: 4. The CDR3 is made up of 17 amino acids. The CDR3: CASSEAEQGASNQPQHF. Written as DNA, the CDR3 is TGTGCCAGCAGTGAAGCGGAACAGGGGGCGAGCAATCAGCCCCAGCATTTT.

This sequence joins TRBV25-1 and TRBJ2-1, with 8 bases fitting TRBD2. This CDR3 region has 12 residues. The germline V gene encodes CDR1 MGHDK and CDR2 SYGVNS. Trimming removed 7 bases from V and 6 bases from J; junction bases left unmatched: 2. CDR3 protein: CASTGTSNEQFF. CDR3 coding DNA: TGTGCCAGCACCGGGACTAGCAATGAGCAGTTCTTC.

The chain recombines TRBV28 with TRBJ2-1, with D hard to call. The CDR3 covers 12 residues. V lost 8 bases and J 2 bases, leaving 7 bases between the germline ends. CDR1 is MDHEN, CDR2 SYDVKM, per germline. CDR3 in amino acids: CASGVAYNEQFF. Written as DNA, the CDR3 is TGTGCCAGCGGAGTAGCCTACAATGAGCAGTTCTTC.

The chain uses TRBV14 and TRBJ2-5; D is unresolved. This CDR3 comprises 12 residues. The germline gives CDR1 SGHDN, CDR2 FVKESK. Trimming took 4 bases from V and 4 from J, leaving 7 bases between them. CDR3 protein: CASSPLGETQYF. CDR3 nucleotide sequence: TGTGCCAGCAGCCCACTCGGAGAGACCCAGTACTTC.

This chain links TRBV6-5 with TRBJ2-7; 12 positions agree with TRBD2. The CDR3 covers 14 residues. Germline assignment: CDR1 MNHEY and CDR2 SVGAGI. The trim removed 7 bases at V and 4 bases at J, leaving 5 bases unmatched. The CDR3 sequence: CASTPGLAGYEQYF. Here the CDR3 DNA reads TGTGCCAGCACTCCAGGACTAGCGGGATACGAGCAGTACTTC.

J is TRBJ2-1 and V is TRBV7-2; TRBD2 agrees at 10 bases. The CDR3 has 17 amino acids. The ends lost 4 bases at V and 6 bases at J; junction bases unmatched: 12. Germline values: CDR1 SGHTA, CDR2 FQGNSA. CDR3 sequence: CASSSRILAGGFNEQFF. The CDR3, as DNA: TGTGCCAGCAGCTCCCGGATTTTAGCGGGAGGATTCAATGAGCAGTTCTTC. Full variable domain (rest looked up from reference TRBV7-2 and TRBJ2-1): GAGVSQSPSNKVTEKGKDVELRCDPISGHTALYWYRQSLGQGLEFLIYFQGNSAPDKSGLPSDRFSAERTGGSVSTLTIQRTQQEDSAVYLCASSSRILAGGFNEQFFGPGTRLTVL.

This clone was picked up a small number of times. This chain links TRBV6-2 or TRBV6-3 with TRBJ1-1, with 8 positions matching TRBD1. The CDR3 loop spans 15 amino acids. CDR1 MNHEY and CDR2 SVGEGT come from the germline V gene. After removal of 5 bases from V and 4 bases from J, the junction contained 9 bases not matched to a gene. CDR3 sequence (DNA): TGTGCCAGCAGTCAACCAGGGGGCTTGGGCACTGAAGCTTTCTTT. It is translated as CASSQPGGLGTEAFF.

This chain uses TRBV4-2 with TRBJ2-1; 12 bases line up with TRBD2. After removal of 0 bases from V and 6 bases from J, the junction contained 9 bases not matched to a gene. CDR1 and CDR2 (germline): LGHNA, YNFKEQ. The CDR3 is made up of 18 amino acids. The CDR3 nucleotides read TGTGCCAGCAGCCAAGACCCGACTAGCGGGAGCAGGCCCAATGAGCAGTTCTTC. This codes for CASSQDPTSGSRPNEQFF.

V is TRBV9 and J is TRBJ2-1; D is possibly TRBD2 (6 bases). The CDR3 covers 14 residues. V dropped 7 bases and J dropped 4 bases, with 15 bases sitting between them. The V gene's germline CDR1 is SGDLS and CDR2 YYNGEE. The CDR3 region has the DNA TGTGCCAGCGGGCCCAGCGGGCCTTACAATGAGCAGTTCTTC. Translated: CASGPSGPYNEQFF. The variable domain in full, with the rest retrieved from reference TRBV9 and TRBJ2-1, is DSGVTQTPKHLITATGQRVTLRCSPRSGDLSVYWYQQSLDQGLQFLIQYYNGEERAKGNILERFSAQQFPDLHSELNLSSLELGDSALYFCASGPSGPYNEQFFGPGTRLTVL.

The chain has TRBV3-1 (or the pseudogene TRBV3-2) and TRBJ2-3; 9 bases match TRBD2. The CDR3 runs 16 residues. CDR1 and CDR2 (germline): LGHDT, YNNKEL (reference sequence). V shed 5 bases, J shed 1 base, and the junction held 7 bases outside the gene matches. The CDR3, as DNA: TGTGCCAGCAGCTTTTCAATAGCGGGAGGCACAGATACGCAGTATTTT. Protein: CASSFSIAGGTDTQYF.

V gene TRBV20-1 combines with J gene TRBJ1-2, with 7 bases matching TRBD1. The CDR3 has 11 amino acids. CDR1 and CDR2 (germline): DFQATT, SNEGSKA (reference sequence). The CDR3 nucleotides are TGCAGCACAGGGGATAACTATGGCTACACCTTC. It codes for CSTGDNYGYTF.

The rearrangement links TRBV18 to TRBJ2-3; the D is unclear. The CDR3 is 15 residues long. The germline gives CDR1 KGHSH, CDR2 LQKENI. V lost 4 bases and J 1 base, leaving 12 bases between the germline ends. In DNA form, the CDR3 reads TGTGCCAGCTCACATAATAGCCCCGGCACAGATACGCAGTATTTT. It yields the protein CASSHNSPGTDTQYF.

This clone was recorded a few times. The CDR3 is CASSYLAGGNYGYTF. CDR3 sequence (DNA): TGTGCCAGCAGTTATCTCGCAGGGGGTAACTATGGCTACACCTTC. The rearrangement joins TRBV6-2 or TRBV6-3 to TRBJ1-2, with 7 bases lining up with TRBD1. The V gene's germline CDR1 is MNHEY and CDR2 SVGEGT. This CDR3 comprises 15 residues. V trimming: 3 bases; J trimming: 1 base; junction bases outside the gene matches: 5.

This clone appeared once. The chain is built from TRBV7-2 and TRBJ2-1, with 7 bases that match TRBD1. CDR1 is SGHTA, CDR2 FQGNSA, per germline. This CDR3 spans 14 amino acids. Losses at the gene ends were 3 bases for V and 8 bases for J; bases not matched to a gene: 7. This chain's CDR3 is CASSFYRGEYEQFF. In DNA, the CDR3 is TGTGCCAGCAGCTTTTACAGGGGCGAATATGAGCAGTTCTTC.

CDR3 DNA sequence: TGTGCCAGCTCACCACCGAGGTACGCGAACACCGGGGAGCTGTTTTTT. Translated, it gives CASSPPRYANTGELFF. This chain joins TRBV18 and TRBJ2-2; D uncertain. Trimming cost V 0 bases and J 0 bases, with 8 bases left between them. The CDR3 loop spans 16 amino acids. CDR1 KGHSH and CDR2 LQKENI come from the germline V gene.

The J gene is TRBJ2-2, the V gene TRBV4-3, with TRBD2 as a possible D gene (5 bases). The germline gives CDR1 LGHNA, CDR2 YSLEER. Trimming shortened V by 0 bases and J by 4 bases, and 12 bases separated the two germline ends. The CDR3 is made up of 16 amino acids. CDR3 residues: CASSQDWRGITGELFF. CDR3 bases: TGCGCCAGCAGCCAAGATTGGAGAGGGATCACCGGGGAGCTGTTTTTT.

The V call is TRBV24-1, the J call TRBJ1-2; 8 bases match TRBD1. Germline CDR1 reads KGHDR; CDR2 reads SFDVKD. The CDR3 totals 14 residues. J gave up 4 bases and V 4 bases, and 4 bases lay outside the gene matches. This CDR3 is CATSERQGIYGYTF. The CDR3 DNA follows: TGTGCCACCAGTGAGCGACAGGGGATCTATGGCTACACCTTC.

The count of this clone is one. The chain recombines TRBV11-3 with TRBJ2-2; tentative D call: TRBD1 (6 bases). V lost 5 bases to trimming and J lost 2 bases, with 18 bases between them. Germline CDR1 SGHNT, CDR2 YENEEA. CDR3 size: 17 residues. The CDR3 reads CASSLTWGQGNTGELFF. In DNA form, the CDR3 reads TGTGCCAGCAGCCTCACCTGGGGGCAGGGTAACACCGGGGAGCTGTTTTTT.

The rearrangement uses TRBV7-8 and TRBJ1-1; D is perhaps TRBD1 (6 bases). CDR3 length equals 15 residues. Trimming pared 1 base from V and 1 base from J, leaving 10 bases between. Germline assignment: CDR1 SGHVS and CDR2 FQNEAQ. CDR3 coding DNA: TGTGCCAGCAGCTTAGGATACAGGGAGAACACTGAAGCTTTCTTT. Translated: CASSLGYRENTEAFF.

The chain is built from TRBV6-5 and TRBJ1-2; 7 nucleotides align to TRBD1. Germline V gene lookup returns CDR1 MNHEY and CDR2 SVGAGI. The CDR3 is 15 residues long. V lost 6 bases, J lost 8 bases, and 15 bases stayed unmatched. This CDR3 is CASSHSGTESMGYTF. CDR3 coding DNA: TGTGCCAGCAGCCATTCCGGGACAGAGTCTATGGGCTACACCTTC.

V and J are TRBV14 and TRBJ1-1; a weak D match, TRBD1 (6 bases). Germline values: CDR1 SGHDN, CDR2 FVKESK. The CDR3 consists of 14 residues. V was pared by 4 bases and J by 4 bases, with 13 bases between. DNA of the CDR3: TGTGCCAGCAGCCGCAACAGGGCTGGCACTGAAGCTTTCTTT. This sequence encodes CASSRNRAGTEAFF. The entire variable domain, with the rest obtained from reference TRBV14 and TRBJ1-1, is as follows: EAGVTQFPSHSVIEKGQTVTLRCDPISGHDNLYWYRRVMGKEIKFLLHFVKESKQDESGMPNNRFLAERTGGTYSTLKVQPAELEDSGVYFCASSRNRAGTEAFFGQGTRLTVV.

This chain links TRBV5-5 with TRBJ2-7; TRBD1 aligns across 7 bases. The junction had 6 bases not matched to a gene; V was cut back by 1 base and J by 2 bases. Germline assignment: CDR1 SGHKS and CDR2 YYEKEE (reference sequence). The CDR3 is made up of 15 amino acids. The CDR3 DNA follows: TGTGCCAGCAGCTTGTCACAGGGGATCACCTACGAGCAGTACTTC. It codes for CASSLSQGITYEQYF.

This clone showed up just once. The gene calls are TRBV12-3 or TRBV12-4 and TRBJ1-1; 9 nucleotides agree with TRBD1. The CDR3 has 13 residues. Trimming took 7 bases from V and 5 from J; bases not matched to a gene: 5. The CDR3 protein is CASKLGQGTEAFF. The CDR3 region has the DNA TGTGCCAGCAAACTGGGACAGGGAACTGAAGCTTTCTTT.

This chain joins TRBV11-2 and TRBJ2-3; D call uncertain. Looked up from germline, CDR1 is SGHAT and CDR2 is FQNNGV. The CDR3 length is 16 residues. V was shortened by 2 bases and J by 5 bases, with 17 bases between the two germline ends. This CDR3 reads CASSLNPGSLGDTQYF. CDR3 DNA: TGTGCCAGCAGCTTAAATCCGGGTTCCCTCGGAGATACGCAGTATTTT. Together with reference TRBV11-2 and TRBJ2-3, the CDR3 gives the full variable domain: EAGVAQSPRYKIIEKRQSVAFWCNPISGHATLYWYQQILGQGPKLLIQFQNNGVVDDSQLPKDRFSAERLKGVDSTLKIQPAKLEDSAVYLCASSLNPGSLGDTQYFGPGTRLTVL.

The chain couples TRBV12-3 or TRBV12-4 to TRBJ1-4; 9 nucleotides line up with TRBD1. The V segment lost 4 bases and the J segment 11 bases; nucleotides outside the gene matches: 5. There are 13 residues in the CDR3. Here the CDR3 reads CASSWDRVWKLFF. The DNA of the CDR3 is TGTGCCAGCAGTTGGGACAGGGTGTGGAAACTGTTTTTT.

This clone has just one count. The rearrangement joins TRBV6-2 or TRBV6-3 to TRBJ2-1; 10 nucleotides match TRBD2. This CDR3 is 14 amino acids long. V shed 2 bases, J shed 8 bases, and the junction held 3 bases outside the gene matches. CDR1 and CDR2 (germline): MNHEY, SVGEGT. CDR3 loop: CASSYVLAGDEQFF. In DNA, the CDR3 is TGTGCCAGCAGTTACGTTCTAGCGGGGGATGAGCAGTTCTTC.

The chain links TRBV28 to TRBJ2-1, with a tentative D call TRBD1 (6 bases). The CDR3 covers 14 residues. Looked up from germline, CDR1 is MDHEN and CDR2 is SYDVKM. The germline V and J ends were trimmed by 3 bases and 11 bases, with 17 bases remaining between them. The CDR3 region is CASSFARDIRKQFF. The CDR3 bases are TGTGCCAGCAGTTTTGCTAGGGACATACGAAAGCAGTTCTTC.

This clone was detected only once. This chain uses TRBV4-2 with TRBJ1-2; D gene uncertain. The V and J ends lost 0 bases and 2 bases respectively, with 7 bases between them. This CDR3 is 14 amino acids long. CDR1 and CDR2 (germline): LGHNA, YNFKEQ. CDR3 DNA: TGTGCCAGCAGCCAAGAGACACAGAACTATGGCTACACCTTC. It codes for CASSQETQNYGYTF.